This T cell receptor beta chain comes out of a study of blood T cell repertoires in COVID-19. Study-wide background: Researchers got acute and convalescent COVID-19 samples from the United States, Italy and Spain.

Germline V gene data show CDR1 as LGHNA and CDR2 as YNFKEQ. V dropped 2 bases and J dropped 6; count of bases not matched to a gene: 6. The CDR3 consists of 14 residues. This table comes from immunoSEQ multiplex PCR, and its TCRdb copy is limited to in-frame clones, with some not included. The profile shows 200,000 to 250,000 clones, around 80% of them singletons. Material: peripheral blood. V usage is TRBV4-2 and J usage is TRBJ2-7; 8 positions agree with TRBD1. This TCR came from a young man with active or convalescent COVID-19. In nucleotides, the CDR3 is TGTGCCAGCAGCCAACTTGGAACAGGGGGCGAGCAGTACTTC. The encoded protein is CASSQLGTGGEQYF.